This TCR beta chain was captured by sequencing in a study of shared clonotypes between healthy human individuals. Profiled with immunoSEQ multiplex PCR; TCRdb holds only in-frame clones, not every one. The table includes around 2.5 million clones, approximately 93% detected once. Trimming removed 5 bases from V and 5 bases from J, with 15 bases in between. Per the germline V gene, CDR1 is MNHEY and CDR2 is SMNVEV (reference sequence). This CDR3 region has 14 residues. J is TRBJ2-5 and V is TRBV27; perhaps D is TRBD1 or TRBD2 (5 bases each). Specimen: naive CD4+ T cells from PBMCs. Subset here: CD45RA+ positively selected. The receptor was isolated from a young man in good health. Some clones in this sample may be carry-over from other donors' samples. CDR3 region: CASSRDRNMETQYF. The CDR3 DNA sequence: TGTGCCAGCAGTCGGGACCGAAACATGGAGACCCAGTACTTC.